The 3 T cell receptor beta chains below were found in one sample sequenced in a study of T-cell reconstitution after alpha-beta-depleted transplantation in children. Preparing the TCRbeta library involved the use of unique molecular identifiers. TCRdb fed the PCR reads into MiXCR, producing one record per CDR3 protein. The sample has a few hundred thousand distinct CDR3 sequences, 10% seen once. The sample consisted of PBMCs from the stem cell graft donor, taken from the stem cell graft. Receptors originate from a human donor who donated a stem cell graft to a child with acute lymphoblastic leukemia.

The table lists this clonotype with a few counts. The chain is built from TRBV12-3 or TRBV12-4 and TRBJ2-6; maybe TRBD1 (5 bases). V was cut by 6 bases and J by 2 bases, with 14 bases left in between. This CDR3 contains 16 residues. The CDR3 coding sequence is TGTGCCAGCAGCACACTCGTAGGGGCTGGGGCCAACGTCCTGACTTTC. Protein: CASSTLVGAGANVLTF.

This clonotype occurred a few times. This chain joins TRBV4-3 and TRBJ2-7; D gene uncertain. Trimming took off 0 bases at V and 0 bases at J, with 9 bases between the two ends. The germline gives CDR1 LGHNA, CDR2 YSLEER. The CDR3 has 15 amino acids. CDR3 loop: CASSQDRPSSYEQYF. CDR3 coding DNA: TGCGCCAGCAGCCAAGATAGGCCTAGCTCCTACGAGCAGTACTTC.

The J gene is TRBJ1-6, the V gene TRBV20-1, with TRBD1 as a possible D gene (5 bases). Trimming took 1 base from V and 11 from J, leaving 15 bases between them. The CDR3 loop spans 14 amino acids. Per germline, CDR1 DFQATT and CDR2 SNEGSKA (reference sequence). The chain's CDR3 is CSARGDYRLTPLHF. For the CDR3, the DNA is TGCAGTGCTAGAGGGGATTACAGGTTGACACCCCTCCACTTT.